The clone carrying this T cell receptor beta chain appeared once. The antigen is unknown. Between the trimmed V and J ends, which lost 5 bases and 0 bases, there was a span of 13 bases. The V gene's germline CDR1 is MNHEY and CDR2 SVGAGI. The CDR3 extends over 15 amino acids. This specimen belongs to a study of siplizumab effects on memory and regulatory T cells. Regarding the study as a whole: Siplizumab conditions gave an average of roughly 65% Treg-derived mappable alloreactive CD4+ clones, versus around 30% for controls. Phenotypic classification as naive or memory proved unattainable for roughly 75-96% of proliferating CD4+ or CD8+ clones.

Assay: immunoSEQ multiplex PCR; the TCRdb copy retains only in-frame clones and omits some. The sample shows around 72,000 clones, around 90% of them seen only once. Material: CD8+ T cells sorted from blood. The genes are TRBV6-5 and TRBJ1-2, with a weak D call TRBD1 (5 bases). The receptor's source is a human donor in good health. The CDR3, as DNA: TGTGCCAGCAGTCCGACAGATTACCCTAACTATGGCTACACCTTC. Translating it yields CASSPTDYPNYGYTF.